This passage covers 25 T cell receptor beta chains from one sample sequenced in a study of blood T cells in healthy people across ages. The second PCR ran about 6 to 11 cycles with a sample-barcoded 5' primer and J-beta primers. Each CDR3 protein is one row after TCRdb ran MiXCR on the 5' RACE reads. The sample consists of about 1.8 million distinct CDR3 sequences, 49% of them appearing once. Sequenced: blood. Source of these receptors: a middle-aged woman in good health.

DNA for the CDR3: TGTGCCAGCAGCCAGGAAGCCCAGCGGGGATGGGGTGAGCAGTTCTTC. This sequence encodes CASSQEAQRGWGEQFF. V is TRBV3-1 and J is TRBJ2-1, with 7 positions matching TRBD2. The trim removed 3 bases at V and 9 bases at J, leaving 14 bases unmatched. The germline V gene encodes CDR1 LGHDT and CDR2 YNNKEL (reference sequence). The CDR3 consists of 16 residues.

The table lists this clonotype with a few counts. This chain connects TRBV11-2 to TRBJ2-4, with a possible D match to TRBD2 (6 bases). Trimming left V 6 bases short and J 8 bases short, with 23 bases between. CDR3 length: 16 amino acids. CDR1 SGHAT and CDR2 FQNNGV come from the germline V gene. The CDR3 nucleotides are TGTGCCAGCAGAACAACGGGGAGGAGTGGGATCCACATTCAGTACTTC. Its protein product is CASRTTGRSGIHIQYF.

This clonotype was observed a few times. The chain recombines TRBV6-5 with TRBJ2-1, with 9 bases matching TRBD2. After removal of 8 bases from V and 3 bases from J, the junction contained 5 bases not matched to a gene. The V gene's germline CDR1 is MNHEY and CDR2 SVGAGI. The CDR3 is made up of 14 amino acids. The chain's CDR3 is CASGSSGGYNEQFF. CDR3 in DNA: TGTGCCAGCGGAAGTAGCGGGGGCTACAATGAGCAGTTCTTC.

The rearrangement uses TRBV5-1 and TRBJ1-1, with D tentatively TRBD1 (5 bases). With 3 bases removed from V and 4 bases from J, the gap between germline ends came to 16 bases. The CDR3 length is 15 residues. The germline gives CDR1 SGHRS, CDR2 YFSETQ. This chain's CDR3 is CASSWGRLLGTEAFF. The CDR3 DNA sequence: TGCGCCAGCAGCTGGGGACGGTTGTTGGGCACTGAAGCTTTCTTT.

This clonotype was seen a few times. The chain links TRBV7-9 to TRBJ2-1; the D gene is possibly TRBD1 (6 bases). The ends were cut back, 4 bases at V and 14 bases at J, with 21 bases in the middle. Germline V lookup: CDR1 SEHNR, CDR2 FQNEAQ (reference sequence). The CDR3 loop spans 14 amino acids. The CDR3 nucleotides read TGTGCCAGCAGCTCCCTACTGAAGACACAGGGAAAGTTCTTC. Translation gives CASSSLLKTQGKFF. The whole variable domain, remainder taken from reference TRBV7-9 and TRBJ2-1, is DTGVSQNPRHKITKRGQNVTFRCDPISEHNRLYWYRQTLGQGPEFLTYFQNEAQLEKSRLLSDRFSAERPKGSFSTLEIQRTEQGDSAMYLCASSSLLKTQGKFFGPGTRLTVL.

The chain joins TRBV12-3 or TRBV12-4 to TRBJ2-7; D perhaps matches TRBD1 (5 bases). Gene TRBJ2-4 matches the end of the DNA better, so the J call may be wrong. This CDR3 has 16 residues. In nucleotides, the CDR3 is TGTGCCAGCAGTTTAATCCTTAGGGGTACCAAAAACATTCAGTACTTC. It is translated as CASSLILRGTKNIQYF.

This clonotype has more than one count but fewer than ten. The chain recombines TRBV3-1 with TRBJ1-6, with D maybe TRBD1 (5 bases). V dropped 3 bases and J dropped 0 bases, with 9 bases sitting between them. The CDR3 has 16 residues. From germline, CDR1 is LGHDT and CDR2 YNNKEL (reference sequence). CDR3 in amino acids: CASSQGVSSYNSPLHF. CDR3 bases: TGTGCCAGCAGCCAGGGGGTTAGCTCCTATAATTCACCCCTCCACTTT.

This clonotype was observed a handful of times. CDR3 DNA: TGCAGTGCTCCCCTACCCGGGGGATACGAGCAGTACTTC. It codes for CSAPLPGGYEQYF. J is TRBJ2-4 and V is TRBV20-1; TRBD2 is a possible D gene (6 bases). The DNA end is more similar to TRBJ2-7, so the J call may be wrong. This CDR3 has 13 residues. Germline loops: CDR1 DFQATT, CDR2 SNEGSKA (reference sequence).

The rearrangement joins TRBV7-9 to TRBJ1-2; 10 bases agree with TRBD1. Germline V CDR1 and CDR2: SEHNR, FQNEAQ (reference sequence). With 5 bases clipped from V and 8 bases from J, the junction kept 14 bases outside the gene matches. CDR3 length: 16 amino acids. The CDR3 spells CASSPRATGGGGGYTF. DNA for the CDR3: TGTGCCAGCAGCCCGCGGGCGACAGGGGGCGGAGGCGGCTACACCTTC.

V is TRBV12-3 or TRBV12-4 and J is TRBJ1-5, with 7 nucleotides matching TRBD1. J gave up 0 bases and V 4 bases, and 3 bases lay outside the gene matches. The CDR3 has 15 amino acids. The CDR3 nucleotides read TGTGCCAGCAGTTCCTACAGGGGTAGCAATCAGCCCCAGCATTTT. Encoded protein: CASSSYRGSNQPQHF.

The chain links TRBV7-2 to TRBJ2-7, with D possibly TRBD1 on 5 matching bases. The J call could be wrong; TRBJ2-5 is a better fit for the DNA end. From germline, CDR1 is SGHTA and CDR2 FQGNSA. CDR3 size: 13 residues. Here the CDR3 reads CASSLNQGGTQYF. DNA for the CDR3: TGTGCCAGCAGCTTAAACCAGGGTGGGACCCAGTACTTC.

This clonotype was seen only a few times. The genes are TRBV5-6 and TRBJ2-5; no clear D gene. Germline assignment: CDR1 SGHDT and CDR2 YYEEEE. The CDR3 sequence is 14 residues long. Deletions cut 1 base from V and 3 bases from J, with 10 bases between. The CDR3: CASSLQGREETQYF. The CDR3 DNA follows: TGTGCCAGCAGCTTGCAAGGACGGGAAGAGACCCAGTACTTC.

The chain's CDR3 is CASSQVLGGWAKNIQYF. The CDR3 region has the DNA TGCGCCAGCAGCCAAGTGTTGGGGGGTTGGGCCAAAAACATTCAGTACTTC. The chain uses TRBV4-3 and TRBJ2-4, with D possibly TRBD2 on 6 matching bases. The V end was cut by 1 base, the J end by 1 base, with 14 bases between. The CDR3 totals 17 residues. Germline assignment: CDR1 LGHNA and CDR2 YSLEER.

This rearrangement joins TRBV9 to TRBJ2-5; D possibly corresponds to TRBD2 (6 bases). CDR1 and CDR2 from the germline V gene are SGDLS and YYNGEE. This CDR3 contains 18 residues. With 0 bases removed from V and 7 bases from J, the gap between germline ends came to 25 bases. The CDR3 sequence: CASSVGGGTAGSRGTQYF. The CDR3 DNA reads TGTGCCAGCAGCGTAGGTGGGGGGACTGCTGGATCACGGGGGACCCAGTACTTC.

The CDR3 reads CSVEGQGTYEHYF. CDR3 nucleotide sequence: TGCAGCGTTGAGGGCCAGGGCACTTACGAGCATTACTTC. This rearrangement joins TRBV29-1 to TRBJ2-5; tentative D call: TRBD1 (5 bases). The V gene's germline CDR1 is SQVTM and CDR2 ANQGSEA. This CDR3 region has 13 residues. V lost 3 bases and J lost 14, with 22 bases in between.

The rearrangement uses TRBV20-1 and TRBJ2-7; 14 nucleotides align to TRBD2. Germline trimming cut 4 bases from V and 4 bases from J; bases unmatched to any gene: 15. Germline CDR1 and CDR2: DFQATT and SNEGSKA (reference sequence). The CDR3 has 18 amino acids. CDR3 DNA: TGCAGTGCTACTGACGGTTGGACTAGCGGGAGGACTAATTACGAGCAGTACTTC. The encoded protein is CSATDGWTSGRTNYEQYF.

In its sample, this clonotype was seen a few times. The chain uses TRBV29-1 and TRBJ2-1; D is unresolved. V was trimmed by 7 bases and J by 0 bases, leaving 10 bases between them. The germline V gene has CDR1 SQVTM and CDR2 ANQGSEA. The CDR3 sequence is 13 residues long. The CDR3 DNA is TGCAGCGCCCAAAGGAGCTCCTACAATGAGCAGTTCTTC. Translated: CSAQRSSYNEQFF.

The sample holds many counts of this clonotype. The chain combines TRBV7-2 with TRBJ2-4; D not resolved. Trimming took off 0 bases at V and 6 bases at J, with 9 bases between the two ends. CDR3 length: 14 amino acids. Looked up from germline, CDR1 is SGHTA and CDR2 is FQGNSA. The CDR3 DNA reads TGTGCCAGCAGCTTAGCACCGGCCGCAAACATTCAGTACTTC. Translated: CASSLAPAANIQYF.

The chain uses TRBV7-2 and TRBJ2-7; 7 nucleotides line up with TRBD1. CDR3 length equals 15 residues. With 5 bases clipped from V and 1 base from J, the junction kept 8 bases outside the gene matches. Germline CDR1 is SGHTA and CDR2 is FQGNSA. The chain's CDR3 is CASSPNRGSSYEQYF. The CDR3 region has the DNA TGTGCCAGCAGCCCGAACAGGGGTTCTTCCTACGAGCAGTACTTC.

Note on this clonotype: The CDR3 carries no conserved terminal phenylalanine or tryptophan, so it likely arises from a read error. The CDR3 nucleotides read TGTGCCAGCAGTTTAGGGGGAACCTACGAGCAGTACTCC. As protein: CASSLGGTYEQYS. V is TRBV28 and J is TRBJ2-7, with D perhaps being TRBD1 or TRBD2 (5 bases each). Germline CDR1 and CDR2: MDHEN and SYDVKM. Trimming stripped 2 bases from V and 2 bases from J, with 7 bases between. The CDR3 loop spans 13 amino acids.

The chain combines TRBV5-1 with TRBJ2-1; 13 positions agree with TRBD2. The J call could be wrong; TRBJ2-7 is a better fit for the DNA end. CDR3 length: 16 residues. Germline-derived CDR1 and CDR2 are SGHRS and YFSETQ. CDR3 DNA sequence: TGCGCCAGCAGCCCTGCTGGACTAGCGGGAGAAGGCGAGCAGTACTTC. Amino acids: CASSPAGLAGEGEQYF.

This clonotype appeared a few times. The V gene is TRBV7-3, the J gene TRBJ2-3; 14 nucleotides agree with TRBD2. Looked up from germline, CDR1 is SGHTA and CDR2 is FQGTGA. Trimming at V came to 6 bases and at J to 3 bases, leaving 8 bases not matched to a gene. The CDR3 spans 17 residues. CDR3 residues: CASRAGTSGGLTDTQYF. The DNA of the CDR3 is TGTGCCAGCAGGGCCGGGACTAGCGGGGGACTGACAGATACGCAGTATTTT.

This chain uses TRBV5-5 with TRBJ2-5; D is unclear. The CDR3 sequence is 15 residues long. Germline CDR1 and CDR2: SGHKS and YYEKEE (reference sequence). Deletions cut 0 bases from V and 1 base from J, with 10 bases between. In DNA form, the CDR3 reads TGTGCCAGCAGCTTGGAACAGATTATCCAAGAGACCCAGTACTTC. Residues: CASSLEQIIQETQYF.

V is TRBV29-1 and J is TRBJ1-1; tentatively, D is TRBD1 (5 bases). CDR1 and CDR2 (germline): SQVTM, ANQGSEA. The CDR3 has 15 residues. Deletions cut 1 base from V and 6 bases from J, with 18 bases between. The CDR3 sequence: CSVEGVSGGYAEAFF. The DNA of the CDR3 is TGCAGCGTTGAAGGGGTGAGTGGGGGGTACGCTGAAGCTTTCTTT.

The CDR3 DNA sequence: TGTGCCACCGGGGCTCTCTCGGGTGAGCAGTTCTTC. It is translated as CATGALSGEQFF. The rearrangement joins TRBV2 to TRBJ2-1; D is perhaps TRBD1 or TRBD2 (5 bases each). Trimming pared 10 bases from V and 9 bases from J, leaving 16 bases between. Germline CDR1 and CDR2: SNHLY and FYNNEI. CDR3 length: 12 residues.